This TCR beta chain was obtained from a study of blood T cell repertoires in COVID-19. CDR3 length: 14 amino acids. Deletions cut 6 bases from V and 1 base from J, with 9 bases between. From germline, CDR1 is MNHEY and CDR2 SVGAGI. Sequencing was performed with immunoSEQ multiplex PCR; in TCRdb, only in-frame clones are kept and a portion is missing. The sample lists approximately 230,000 clones, about nine tenths occurring once. The sequenced sample consisted of PBMCs or T cells enriched from blood (not recorded which). The sequence was collected from a man aged 35 to 55 who had recovered from COVID-19. The chain joins TRBV6-5 to TRBJ2-2; D possibly corresponds to TRBD2 (5 bases). DNA of the CDR3: TGTGCCAGCAGAACGGGGATGAACACCGGGGAGCTGTTTTTT. Protein product: CASRTGMNTGELFF.